The rows below give T cell receptor beta chains drawn from one sample of a study of CD8+ T cells in alopecia areata. TCRdb's copy holds only in-frame clones and misses some; the assay was immunoSEQ multiplex PCR. Altogether 64,000 or so clones are present, around 42% being singletons, with the ten largest covering about 20%. The sample here was CD8+ T cells sorted from blood, taken around week 37, from a patient treated with tofacitinib. The receptors originated from a human donor with alopecia areata. Both conserved end residues are part of each CDR3. The order of the fields is CDR3 DNA, CDR3 protein, V gene, D gene, J gene, clone size. A D gene is named only where the DNA matches it firmly. Clone sizes are given selectively: once, few, many, or a class where the clone is expanded.

cdr3_nt: TGCGCCAGCAGCCAAGGACCGGGTAACACTGAAGCTTTCTTT
cdr3_aa: CASSQGPGNTEAFF
v_call: TRBV4-1
d_call: -
j_call: TRBJ1-1
clone_size: -

cdr3_nt: TGTGCCAGCAGTTTATTAGTTTCGTGGGGAAGGAATGAGCAGTTCTTC
cdr3_aa: CASSLLVSWGRNEQFF
v_call: TRBV28
d_call: -
j_call: TRBJ2-1
clone_size: -

cdr3_nt: TGTGCCAGCAGCGCAGCCCAGGGGCTCACTGAAGCTTTCTTT
cdr3_aa: CASSAAQGLTEAFF
v_call: TRBV9
d_call: -
j_call: TRBJ1-1
clone_size: once

cdr3_nt: TGCAGCGTTGGTATGGCACTGTACAATGAGCAGTTCTTC
cdr3_aa: CSVGMALYNEQFF
v_call: TRBV29-1
d_call: -
j_call: TRBJ2-1
clone_size: few

cdr3_nt: TGCAGCGTTTACACAGGGTACGAGCAGTACTTC
cdr3_aa: CSVYTGYEQYF
v_call: TRBV29-1
d_call: -
j_call: TRBJ2-7
clone_size: -

cdr3_nt: TGTGCTAGTGGCACAGCAGGTGATACGCAGTATTTT
cdr3_aa: CASGTAGDTQYF
v_call: TRBV12-5
d_call: -
j_call: TRBJ2-3
clone_size: few

cdr3_nt: TGTGCCAGCAGCTTCCCAGGGGAGGCCCAAGAGACCCAGTACTTC
cdr3_aa: CASSFPGEAQETQYF
v_call: TRBV11-2
d_call: -
j_call: TRBJ2-5
clone_size: -

cdr3_nt: TGTGCCAGCAGTTGGGCTAGCGCCTACAATGAGCAGTTCTTC
cdr3_aa: CASSWASAYNEQFF
v_call: TRBV27
d_call: -
j_call: TRBJ2-1
clone_size: -

cdr3_nt: TGTGCCTGGAGTGTACCTAGGAAAGGGGCTTTCTTT
cdr3_aa: CAWSVPRKGAFF
v_call: TRBV30
d_call: -
j_call: TRBJ1-1
clone_size: few

cdr3_nt: TGTGCCGTCCGACTCCCTCATCGGGGGGCCAACGTCCTGACTTTC
cdr3_aa: CAVRLPHRGANVLTF
v_call: TRBV28
d_call: -
j_call: TRBJ2-6
clone_size: few

cdr3_nt: TGTGCCAGCAGCTTAGAGGCGCAAAGCTCCTACGAGCAGTACTTC
cdr3_aa: CASSLEAQSSYEQYF
v_call: TRBV7-8
d_call: -
j_call: TRBJ2-7
clone_size: medium-sized

cdr3_nt: TGTGCCACCAGCAGAGTCTACAATGAGCAGTTCTTC
cdr3_aa: CATSRVYNEQFF
v_call: TRBV15
d_call: -
j_call: TRBJ2-1
clone_size: -

cdr3_nt: TGTGCCAGCAGCTCGGGGTGGGTTGAGCAGTTCTTC
cdr3_aa: CASSSGWVEQFF
v_call: TRBV7-9
d_call: -
j_call: TRBJ2-1
clone_size: -

cdr3_nt: TGCAGCGTTGAAGTACAGCCCTATGGCTACACCTTC
cdr3_aa: CSVEVQPYGYTF
v_call: TRBV29-1
d_call: -
j_call: TRBJ1-2
clone_size: -

cdr3_nt: TGTGCCAGCAGTTTACGACCGGGGTTGGCTGAAGCTTTCTTT
cdr3_aa: CASSLRPGLAEAFF
v_call: TRBV27
d_call: -
j_call: TRBJ1-1
clone_size: -

cdr3_nt: TGCAGCGCCGACGCCCGCTCCTACAATGAGCAGTTCTTC
cdr3_aa: CSADARSYNEQFF
v_call: TRBV29-1
d_call: -
j_call: TRBJ2-1
clone_size: once

cdr3_nt: TGTGCCAGCGCCATGGGCAGGGGATGGACTGAAGCTTTCTTT
cdr3_aa: CASAMGRGWTEAFF
v_call: TRBV6-5
d_call: -
j_call: TRBJ1-1
clone_size: -

cdr3_nt: TGCAGCGCAAGGACAGGCAACACTGAAGCTTTCTTT
cdr3_aa: CSARTGNTEAFF
v_call: TRBV29-1
d_call: TRBD1
j_call: TRBJ1-1
clone_size: -

cdr3_nt: TGTGCCAGCAGCCTCCTGACAGGGGGTAGGGAAGCTTTCTTT
cdr3_aa: CASSLLTGGREAFF
v_call: TRBV11-2
d_call: TRBD1
j_call: TRBJ1-1
clone_size: -

cdr3_nt: TGTGCCAGCAGCTTGGGCGGGGTCGGGGGATCCTACGAGCAGTACTTC
cdr3_aa: CASSLGGVGGSYEQYF
v_call: TRBV5-5
d_call: -
j_call: TRBJ2-7
clone_size: -

cdr3_nt: TGCGCCAGCAGCATCGCGGAGTCCCACGGCTACACCTTC
cdr3_aa: CASSIAESHGYTF
v_call: TRBV5-1
d_call: -
j_call: TRBJ1-2
clone_size: -

cdr3_nt: TGCAGCGTTGAAGAGCCGAGACTAGCGGGAGGTGACACCGGGGAGCTGTTTTTT
cdr3_aa: CSVEEPRLAGGDTGELFF
v_call: TRBV29-1
d_call: TRBD2
j_call: TRBJ2-2
clone_size: -

cdr3_nt: TGCGCCAGCAGCCAAGATACAGGAATTCAGCCCCAGCATTTT
cdr3_aa: CASSQDTGIQPQHF
v_call: TRBV4-3
d_call: -
j_call: TRBJ1-5
clone_size: -

cdr3_nt: TGTGCCAGCAGTTTGGGTAGGGGGAACTACGAGCAGTACTTC
cdr3_aa: CASSLGRGNYEQYF
v_call: TRBV27
d_call: -
j_call: TRBJ2-7
clone_size: -

cdr3_nt: TGTGCCAGCAGTAGAGCGCTTAATCAGCCCCAGCATTTT
cdr3_aa: CASSRALNQPQHF
v_call: TRBV27
d_call: -
j_call: TRBJ1-5
clone_size: -

cdr3_nt: TGTGCCAGCCACGGACAGGGCGGCCAAAGGGGCTACACCTTC
cdr3_aa: CASHGQGGQRGYTF
v_call: TRBV9
d_call: TRBD1
j_call: TRBJ1-2
clone_size: few

cdr3_nt: TGTGCCACTGGACAGAACACCGGGGAGCTGTTTTTT
cdr3_aa: CATGQNTGELFF
v_call: TRBV6-5
d_call: -
j_call: TRBJ2-2
clone_size: -

cdr3_nt: TGCAGCGTTGTAGCGACAGGGGGCGAGCAGTACTTC
cdr3_aa: CSVVATGGEQYF
v_call: TRBV29-1
d_call: TRBD1
j_call: TRBJ2-7
clone_size: -

cdr3_nt: TGTGCCACCAGGGAGTTAAAGGACCGCACAGATACGCAGTATTTT
cdr3_aa: CATRELKDRTDTQYF
v_call: TRBV15
d_call: -
j_call: TRBJ2-3
clone_size: -